The T cell receptor (beta chain) under discussion was sequenced for a study of OX40 agonist ivuxolimab in advanced cancers. Study summary: Patients' therapy was ivuxolimab, an antibody that acts as an agonist of OX40 (CD134).

Comments on this clone: What it binds is not known.

CDR3 length: 14 amino acids. Trimming shortened V by 0 bases and J by 3 bases, and 10 bases separated the two germline ends. Per the germline V gene, CDR1 is SGHKS and CDR2 is YYEKEE (reference sequence). Produced via immunoSEQ multiplex PCR; TCRdb's table is partial and in-frame only. This table has more than 45,000 clones, around 77% appearing once. Any history of autoimmune disease or systemic immunosuppression disqualified patients. Findings of the study overall: Partial responders dosed at 0.1-3.0 mg/kg displayed clonal expansion ranking among the lowest. Both CD4+ and CD8+ T cell populations in blood had undergone clonal expansion by week 6 at 0.1 to 3.0 mg/kg.

The chain combines TRBV5-5 with TRBJ2-7; no firm D call. The sequence was collected from an adult with an advanced solid tumor such as melanoma, head and neck, liver or kidney cancer. The specimen was CD4+ or CD8+ T cells sorted from blood, collected in a trial of the OX40 agonist ivuxolimab. In DNA form, the CDR3 reads TGTGCCAGCAGCTTGGTGGCAGGCAACTACGAGCAGTACTTC. Its protein is CASSLVAGNYEQYF.